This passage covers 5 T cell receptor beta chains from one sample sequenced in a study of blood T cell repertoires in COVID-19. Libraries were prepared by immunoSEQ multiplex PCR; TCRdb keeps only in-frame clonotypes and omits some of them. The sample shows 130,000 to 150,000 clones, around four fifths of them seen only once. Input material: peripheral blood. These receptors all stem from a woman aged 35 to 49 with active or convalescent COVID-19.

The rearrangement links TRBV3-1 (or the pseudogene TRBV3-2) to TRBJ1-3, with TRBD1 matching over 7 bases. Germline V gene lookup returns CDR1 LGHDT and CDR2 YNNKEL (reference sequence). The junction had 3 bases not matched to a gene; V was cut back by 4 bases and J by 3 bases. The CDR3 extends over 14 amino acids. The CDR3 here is CASSPGTVGNTIYF. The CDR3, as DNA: TGTGCCAGCAGCCCTGGGACAGTTGGAAACACCATATATTTT.

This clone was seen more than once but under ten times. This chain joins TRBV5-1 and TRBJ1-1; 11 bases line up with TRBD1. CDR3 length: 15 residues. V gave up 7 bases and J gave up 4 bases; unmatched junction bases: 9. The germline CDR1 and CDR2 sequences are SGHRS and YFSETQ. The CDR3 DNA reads TGCGCCAGCCGAATTTCCGGGACAGGGGGCACTGAAGCTTTCTTT. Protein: CASRISGTGGTEAFF.

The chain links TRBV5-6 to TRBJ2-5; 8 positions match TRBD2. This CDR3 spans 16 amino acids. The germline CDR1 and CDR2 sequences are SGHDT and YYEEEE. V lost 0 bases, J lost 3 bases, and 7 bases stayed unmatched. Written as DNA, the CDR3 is TGTGCCAGCAGCTTGGTCCTAGCGGGTGTGAAAGAGACCCAGTACTTC. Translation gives CASSLVLAGVKETQYF.

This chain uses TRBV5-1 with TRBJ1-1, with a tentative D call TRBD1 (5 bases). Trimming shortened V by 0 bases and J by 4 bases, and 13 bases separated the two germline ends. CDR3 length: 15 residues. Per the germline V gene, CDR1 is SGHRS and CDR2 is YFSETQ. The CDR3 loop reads CASSLVGPGGTEAFF. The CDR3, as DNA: TGCGCCAGCAGCTTGGTCGGGCCGGGGGGCACTGAAGCTTTCTTT. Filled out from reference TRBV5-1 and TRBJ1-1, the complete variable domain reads KAGVTQTPRYLIKTRGQQVTLSCSPISGHRSVSWYQQTPGQGLQFLFEYFSETQRNKGNFPGRFSGRQFSNSRSEMNVSTLELGDSALYLCASSLVGPGGTEAFFGQGTRLTVV.

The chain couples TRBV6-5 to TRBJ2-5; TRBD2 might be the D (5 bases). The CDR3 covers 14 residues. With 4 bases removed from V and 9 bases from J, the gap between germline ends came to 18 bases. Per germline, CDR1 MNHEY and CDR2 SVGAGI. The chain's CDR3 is CASSLDSPQAAQYF. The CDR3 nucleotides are TGTGCCAGCAGTTTGGACTCCCCCCAAGCGGCCCAGTACTTC.